The 20 T cell receptor beta chains below come from one sample, sequenced in a study of T cell responses to AZD1222 COVID-19 vaccine. Only in-frame clones appear in the TCRdb table, and some are missing; sequencing was by immunoSEQ multiplex PCR. The sample yields 100,000 or so clones, approximately 86% seen once. The sequencing used peripheral blood, collected on day 0 of AZD1222 vaccination. These receptors all stem from an adult in good health.

The chain employs TRBV6-2 or TRBV6-3 and TRBJ1-6; D is ambiguous. This CDR3 comprises 15 residues. In germline, CDR1 is MNHEY, CDR2 SVGEGT. V lost 4 bases and J 7 bases, leaving 14 bases between the germline ends. CDR3 DNA: TGTGCCAGCAGTTTCGGAGAGGAGGGAAATTCACCCCTCCACTTT. Protein: CASSFGEEGNSPLHF.

The J gene is TRBJ1-6, the V gene TRBV9; 11 bases agree with TRBD1. Germline lookup yields CDR1 SGDLS and CDR2 YYNGEE. The J segment lost 7 bases and the V segment lost 0 bases, leaving 3 bases of the junction unmatched. The CDR3 extends over 16 amino acids. DNA for the CDR3: TGTGCCAGCAGCGTAGAAGGGACAGGGGGGAATTCACCCCTCCACTTT. Translating gives CASSVEGTGGNSPLHF.

This clone has just a few counts. The rearrangement joins TRBV11-2 to TRBJ2-1; 7 nucleotides line up with TRBD1. The length of the CDR3 is 13 residues. With V trimmed by 5 bases and J by 13 bases, 11 bases remained unmatched. The germline V gene encodes CDR1 SGHAT and CDR2 FQNNGV. The CDR3 DNA is TGTGCCAGCAGCGCCGTAGACAGGGTTGGACAGTTCTTC. Translating it yields CASSAVDRVGQFF.

The rearrangement uses TRBV27 and TRBJ1-1; TRBD1 is a possible D gene (6 bases). Trimming took off 5 bases at V and 3 bases at J, with 25 bases between the two ends. The CDR3 contains 18 residues. The germline V gene encodes CDR1 MNHEY and CDR2 SMNVEV (reference sequence). CDR3: CASSLRTRGRLRDTEAFF. Written as DNA, the CDR3 is TGTGCCAGCAGTCTTAGGACCAGGGGTCGGCTACGGGACACTGAAGCTTTCTTT.

The genes are TRBV11-2 and TRBJ1-1, with 8 bases identical to TRBD1. CDR3 size: 16 residues. Germline V gene data show CDR1 as SGHAT and CDR2 as FQNNGV. Trimming removed 5 bases from V and 4 bases from J; junction bases left unmatched: 12. The CDR3 spells CASSPRTGWLGTEAFF. The CDR3 DNA reads as TGTGCCAGCAGCCCTCGGACAGGGTGGTTGGGCACTGAAGCTTTCTTT.

This chain links TRBV6-5 with TRBJ1-3, with D possibly matching TRBD1 (5 bases). The V end was cut by 4 bases, the J end by 0 bases, with 10 bases between. The CDR3 totals 15 residues. Germline CDR1 reads MNHEY; CDR2 reads SVGAGI. The CDR3 region is CASSLGDYSGNTIYF. The CDR3 DNA reads as TGTGCCAGCAGTTTAGGGGACTACTCTGGAAACACCATATATTTT.

This clone showed up just once. The chain employs TRBV6-2 or TRBV6-3 and TRBJ2-2; the match to TRBD1 covers 8 bases. The CDR3 length is 16 residues. Trimming removed 5 bases from V and 0 bases from J; junction bases left unmatched: 5. Germline CDR1 reads MNHEY; CDR2 reads SVGEGT. The DNA for the CDR3 is TGTGCCAGCAGTCGACGGACAGGGTCGAACACCGGGGAGCTGTTTTTT. Translating gives CASSRRTGSNTGELFF.

This chain links TRBV4-3 with TRBJ1-2; D is ambiguous. The CDR3 spans 15 residues. V shed 1 base and J shed 5 bases, with 14 bases lying between them. Per germline, CDR1 LGHNA and CDR2 YSLEER. CDR3 bases: TGCGCCAGCAGCCAAGCTACGGGATCCCTTTATGGCTACACCTTC. Its translation: CASSQATGSLYGYTF.

The genes are TRBV28 and TRBJ2-1; TRBD2 matches at 16 bases. This CDR3 contains 19 residues. Germline V gene data show CDR1 as MDHEN and CDR2 as SYDVKM. V gave up 7 bases and J gave up 6 bases; unmatched junction bases: 15. CDR3: CASTPLPGLAGGLINEQFF. The CDR3 DNA follows: TGTGCCAGCACCCCCCTCCCGGGACTAGCGGGGGGGCTGATCAATGAGCAGTTCTTC.

The chain joins TRBV9 to TRBJ1-2; 10 nucleotides line up with TRBD1. The CDR3 extends over 14 amino acids. Trimming cost V 3 bases and J 6 bases; bases outside gene matches: 5. CDR1 is SGDLS and CDR2 is YYNGEE in the germline V gene. CDR3 in amino acids: CASSALDRGDGYTF. CDR3 nucleotide sequence: TGTGCCAGCAGCGCACTGGACAGGGGGGATGGCTACACCTTC.

The J gene is TRBJ1-5, the V gene TRBV3-1 (or the pseudogene TRBV3-2), with a possible D match to TRBD1 (5 bases). V lost 10 bases and J 6 bases, leaving 16 bases between the germline ends. The CDR3 loop spans 13 amino acids. Germline CDR1 is LGHDT and CDR2 is YNNKEL (reference sequence). The CDR3 sequence: CATLGLEAQPQHF. CDR3 nucleotide sequence: TGTGCCACCTTGGGGCTGGAAGCTCAGCCCCAGCATTTT.

This chain links TRBV6-1 with TRBJ1-5, with D unresolved. The germline V and J ends were trimmed by 1 base and 7 bases, with 8 bases remaining between them. The CDR3 length is 13 residues. Germline-derived CDR1 and CDR2 are MNHNS and SASEGT. The CDR3 sequence is CASSEGPKQPQHF. The DNA for the CDR3 is TGTGCCAGCAGTGAAGGCCCCAAACAGCCCCAGCATTTT.

This chain uses TRBV7-2 with TRBJ2-3; D remains ambiguous. Germline V lookup: CDR1 SGHTA, CDR2 FQGNSA. The V end was cut by 5 bases, the J end by 0 bases, with 9 bases between. CDR3 length: 14 residues. The CDR3 coding sequence is TGTGCCAGCAGCCAAGACGGAAGCACAGATACGCAGTATTTT. This sequence encodes CASSQDGSTDTQYF.

This clone was detected only a few times. V gene TRBV6-5 combines with J gene TRBJ2-5; D not certain. The CDR3 contains 13 residues. The germline V and J ends were trimmed by 3 bases and 1 base, with 6 bases remaining between them. CDR1 MNHEY and CDR2 SVGAGI come from the germline V gene. The CDR3 is CASSYLFQETQYF. The CDR3 coding sequence is TGTGCCAGCAGTTATCTGTTCCAAGAGACCCAGTACTTC.

The chain joins TRBV7-2 to TRBJ2-7, with TRBD2 matching over 9 bases. V lost 1 base, J lost 7 bases, and 11 bases stayed unmatched. This CDR3 region has 16 residues. Looked up from germline, CDR1 is SGHTA and CDR2 is FQGNSA. CDR3 nucleotide sequence: TGTGCCAGCAGCTTAGTAGGCGGGGGGGGTCTATGGGAGCAGTACTTC. Translation: CASSLVGGGGLWEQYF.

The chain links TRBV5-4 to TRBJ2-5; 7 positions match TRBD2. This CDR3 has 14 residues. CDR1 and CDR2 from the germline V gene are SGHNT and YYREEE (reference sequence). Trimming took 3 bases from V and 5 from J; bases not matched to a gene: 7. In DNA form, the CDR3 reads TGTGCCAGCAGCTCGACCGGGAGGATTGAGACCCAGTACTTC. This encodes CASSSTGRIETQYF.

CDR3 nucleotide sequence: TGTGCCAGTAGCCCAAGGCAGAGAGGGTTTCACACTGAAGCTTTCTTT. Protein product: CASSPRQRGFHTEAFF. V is TRBV19 and J is TRBJ1-1; D is ambiguous. The ends were cut back, 6 bases at V and 3 bases at J, with 20 bases in the middle. The CDR3 is 16 residues long. Germline V lookup: CDR1 LNHDA, CDR2 SQIVND (reference sequence).

The chain links TRBV30 to TRBJ1-5; TRBD1 agrees at 8 bases. Per the germline V gene, CDR1 is GTSNPN and CDR2 is SVGIG (reference sequence). V trimming: 6 bases; J trimming: 3 bases; junction bases outside the gene matches: 7. The CDR3 spans 14 residues. The DNA for the CDR3 is TGTGCCTGCTCGACAGGGGCCAACAATCAGCCCCAGCATTTT. Its translation: CACSTGANNQPQHF.

The chain employs TRBV9 and TRBJ2-5, with 8 bases aligning to TRBD2. CDR1 SGDLS and CDR2 YYNGEE come from the germline V gene. The CDR3 extends over 14 amino acids. The J segment lost 5 bases and the V segment lost 4 bases, leaving 7 bases of the junction unmatched. CDR3 in DNA: TGTGCCAGCAGCCGGACCGGGGGGGCGGAGACCCAGTACTTC. Amino acid sequence: CASSRTGGAETQYF.

The rearrangement joins TRBV19 to TRBJ1-5, with TRBD1 as a possible D gene (6 bases). Germline V lookup: CDR1 LNHDA, CDR2 SQIVND (reference sequence). V lost 8 bases and J lost 7, with 15 bases in between. This CDR3 region has 13 residues. CDR3 bases: TGTGCCAGTGGGGAACAGGGCGGGCAGCCCCAGCATTTT. This gives the protein CASGEQGGQPQHF.